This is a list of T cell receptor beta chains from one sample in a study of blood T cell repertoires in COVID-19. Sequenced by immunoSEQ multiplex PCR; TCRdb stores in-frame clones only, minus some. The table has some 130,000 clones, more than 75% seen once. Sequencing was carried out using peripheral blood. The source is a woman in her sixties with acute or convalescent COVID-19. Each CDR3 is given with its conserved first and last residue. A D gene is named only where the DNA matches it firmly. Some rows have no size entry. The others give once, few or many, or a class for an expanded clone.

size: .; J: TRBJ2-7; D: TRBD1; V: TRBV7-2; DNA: TGTGCCAGCAGCATGGACAGGGGGAATTCCTACGAGCAGTACTTC; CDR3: CASSMDRGNSYEQYF
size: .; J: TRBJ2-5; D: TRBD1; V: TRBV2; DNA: TGTGCCAGCAGGGGGGACAGAGTAACTGAGACCCAGTACTTC; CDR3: CASRGDRVTETQYF
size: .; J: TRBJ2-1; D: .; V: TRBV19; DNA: TGTGCCACTGCTGCCCAGGGCCAGGGGTGGGATGAGCAGTTCTTC; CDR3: CATAAQGQGWDEQFF
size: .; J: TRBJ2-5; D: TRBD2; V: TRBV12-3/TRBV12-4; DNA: TGTGCCAGCAGTCCAAGCGGGAGCGAGACCCAGTACTTC; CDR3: CASSPSGSETQYF
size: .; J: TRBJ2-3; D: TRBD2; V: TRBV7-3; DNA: TGTGCCAGCAGCTCCGTAGGACTAGCGGGAGTGGGGACAGATACGCAGTATTTT; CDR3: CASSSVGLAGVGTDTQYF
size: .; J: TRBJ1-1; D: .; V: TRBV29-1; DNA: TGCAGCGTCGGGAGCACTGAAGCTTTCTTT; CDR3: CSVGSTEAFF
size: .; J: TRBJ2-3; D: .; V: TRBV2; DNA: TGTGCCAGCAGCCCGACAGCAACTAGCACAGATACGCAGTATTTT; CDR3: CASSPTATSTDTQYF
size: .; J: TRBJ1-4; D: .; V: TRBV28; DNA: TGTGCCAGCAGCCTTGGGACATTAGAAAAACTGTTTTTT; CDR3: CASSLGTLEKLFF
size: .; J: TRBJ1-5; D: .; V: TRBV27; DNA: TGTGCCAGCAGTTTAGTAAGCAATCAGCCCCAGCATTTT; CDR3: CASSLVSNQPQHF
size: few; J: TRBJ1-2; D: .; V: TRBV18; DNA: TGTGCCAGCTCACCTACGGACATGGGCCTCCATGGCTACACCTTC; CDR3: CASSPTDMGLHGYTF
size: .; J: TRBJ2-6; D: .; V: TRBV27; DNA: TGTGCCAGCAGTTTATCGCCTGCGCCGGCCAACGTCCTGACTTTC; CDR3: CASSLSPAPANVLTF
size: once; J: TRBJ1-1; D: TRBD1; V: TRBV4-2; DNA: TGTGCCAGCAGCCAGGCAGGGACAGGGGGCGCGAAGAACACTGAAGCTTTCTTT; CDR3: CASSQAGTGGAKNTEAFF
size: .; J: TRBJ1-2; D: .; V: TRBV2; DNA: TGTGCCAGCATGACGAGGACACAGGGTGGTTACCTCTATGGCTACACCTTC; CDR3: CASMTRTQGGYLYGYTF
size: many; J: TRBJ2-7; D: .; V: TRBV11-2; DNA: TGTGCCAGCCGATTTTCGACAGGATCCTACGAGCAGTACTTC; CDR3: CASRFSTGSYEQYF
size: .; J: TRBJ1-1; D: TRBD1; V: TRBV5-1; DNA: TGCGCCAGCAGCCCCAGGACAGGGAACACTGAAGCTTTCTTT; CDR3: CASSPRTGNTEAFF
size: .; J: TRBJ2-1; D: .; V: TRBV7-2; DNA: TGTGCCAGCAGCTCTCCGGGAGTCAATGAGCAGTTCTTC; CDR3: CASSSPGVNEQFF